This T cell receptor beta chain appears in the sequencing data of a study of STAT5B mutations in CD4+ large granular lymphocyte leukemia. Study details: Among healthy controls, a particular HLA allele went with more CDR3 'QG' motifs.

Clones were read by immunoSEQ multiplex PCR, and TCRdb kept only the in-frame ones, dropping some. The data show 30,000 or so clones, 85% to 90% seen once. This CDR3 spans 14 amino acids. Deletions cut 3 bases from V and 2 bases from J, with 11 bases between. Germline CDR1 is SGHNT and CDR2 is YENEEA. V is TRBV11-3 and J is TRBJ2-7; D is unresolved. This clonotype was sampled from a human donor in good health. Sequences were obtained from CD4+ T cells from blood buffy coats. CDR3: CASSFLGLTYEQYF. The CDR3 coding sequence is TGTGCCAGCAGCTTCCTCGGTCTAACCTACGAGCAGTACTTC.